This is a list of T cell receptor beta chains from one sample in a study of blood T cell repertoires in COVID-19. The data were produced by immunoSEQ multiplex PCR, yet TCRdb's version contains in-frame clones alone and is incomplete. The sample records about 140,000 clones, 65% to 90% being singletons. The source material was peripheral blood. The source of these receptors is a man aged 55-75 years with active or convalescent COVID-19. Each CDR3 is given with its conserved first and last residue. D genes are given only for firm matches. Clone sizes are given selectively: once, few, many, or a class where the clone is expanded.

TRBJ1-6,13,NA,NA,TRBV27,TGTGCCAGCAGTCTCCGAGCTAATTCACCCCTCCACTTT,CASSLRANSPLHF
TRBJ2-7,14,NA,TRBD1,TRBV14,TGTGCCAGCAGCCAATACAGGGGGTCCTACGAGCAGTACTTC,CASSQYRGSYEQYF
TRBJ1-2,16,NA,TRBD1,TRBV27,TGTGCCAGCAGACGGGACAGGGGGCGGGGGGACTATGGCTACACCTTC,CASRRDRGRGDYGYTF
TRBJ2-3,12,NA,NA,TRBV12-3/TRBV12-4,TGTGCCAGCAGTTCCAGCGTGGATACGCAGTATTTT,CASSSSVDTQYF
TRBJ2-6,16,once,TRBD1,TRBV4-3,TGCGCCAGCAGCCAGGGACAGGGAGTTGGGGCCAACGTCCTGACTTTC,CASSQGQGVGANVLTF
TRBJ2-2,18,NA,NA,TRBV9,TGTGCCAGCAGCGTAGACTTTTCAGGGCTTACGAACACCGGGGAGCTGTTTTTT,CASSVDFSGLTNTGELFF
TRBJ1-5,14,NA,NA,TRBV5-6,TGTGCCAGCAGCTTTGGGCATAGCAATCAGCCCCAGCATTTT,CASSFGHSNQPQHF
TRBJ1-1,15,once,NA,TRBV6-5,TGTGCCAGCAGTTACGAGGGCAGAGTGAACACTGAAGCTTTCTTT,CASSYEGRVNTEAFF
TRBJ2-2,15,many,TRBD1,TRBV11-3,TGTGCCAGCAGCCATCGGACAGGGCCCACCGGGGAGCTGTTTTTT,CASSHRTGPTGELFF
TRBJ1-6,15,NA,TRBD1,TRBV5-1,TGCGCCAGCAGCTTGGGACAGGGGGGTAACTCACCCCTCCACTTT,CASSLGQGGNSPLHF
TRBJ1-5,15,NA,NA,TRBV18,TGTGCCAGCTCACCAACGGGACAAAGCAATCAGCCCCAGCATTTT,CASSPTGQSNQPQHF
TRBJ2-2,14,NA,TRBD2,TRBV2,TGTGCCACCTTCCCCGGGGGGTACACCGGGGAGCTGTTTTTT,CATFPGGYTGELFF
TRBJ1-2,15,NA,NA,TRBV2,TGTGCCAGCAGTATTACAGGAGATACTAACTATGGCTACACCTTC,CASSITGDTNYGYTF
TRBJ1-1,14,NA,NA,TRBV5-5,TGTGCCAGCAGCTTCGACAGGATTGGCACTGAAGCTTTCTTT,CASSFDRIGTEAFF
TRBJ1-2,13,NA,NA,TRBV12-3/TRBV12-4,TGTGCCAGCAGTTTTGGGCAGGGTTGGGGCTACACCTTC,CASSFGQGWGYTF
TRBJ1-5,15,NA,TRBD1,TRBV19,TGTGCCAGTAGTAACAGGGGTTATAGCAATCAGCCCCAGCATTTT,CASSNRGYSNQPQHF
TRBJ2-1,13,NA,TRBD2,TRBV7-2,TGTGCCAGCAGCTTTGGGACTACCGTTGAGCAGTTCTTC,CASSFGTTVEQFF
TRBJ1-4,14,NA,NA,TRBV6-5,TGTGCCAGCAGGAACAGGGACAATAATGAAAAACTGTTTTTT,CASRNRDNNEKLFF
TRBJ2-1,17,NA,TRBD1,TRBV7-2,TGTGCCAGCAGCTTACTACCCAACCTTGGACAGGTAAAGGAGCAGTTCTTC,CASSLLPNLGQVKEQFF
TRBJ1-1,14,once,TRBD1,TRBV5-1,TGCGCCAGCAGCTTGGCAGGGGGAGAGACTGAAGCTTTCTTT,CASSLAGGETEAFF
TRBJ2-3,16,NA,TRBD1,TRBV27,TGTGCCAGCAATCCGATCGGGACAGGGAACACAGATACGCAGTATTTT,CASNPIGTGNTDTQYF
TRBJ1-1,15,NA,NA,TRBV6-2/TRBV6-3,TGTGCCAGCAGTTATGTGGGGGGGCAAGGCACTGAAGCTTTCTTT,CASSYVGGQGTEAFF
TRBJ2-3,14,NA,TRBD2,TRBV5-1,TGCGCCAGCAGGCCGGGACTAGCAACAGATACGCAGTATTTT,CASRPGLATDTQYF
TRBJ2-5,18,NA,TRBD2,TRBV7-4,TGTGCCAGCAGCCCGGGACTAGCGGGGGGCCGACGTCAAGAGACCCAGTACTTC,CASSPGLAGGRRQETQYF
TRBJ1-2,14,once,NA,TRBV6-5,TGTGCCAGCAGTTACACCGACAGACACTATGGCTACACCTTC,CASSYTDRHYGYTF
TRBJ1-1,15,NA,TRBD1,TRBV5-1,TGCGCCAGCAGCCAAAGGACAGGGGGCGAACCTGAAGCTTTCTTT,CASSQRTGGEPEAFF
TRBJ1-1,15,NA,TRBD1,TRBV27,TGTGCCAGCAGTTTATCCGGGACAGTGAACACTGAAGCTTTCTTT,CASSLSGTVNTEAFF
TRBJ1-5,13,NA,NA,TRBV2,TGTGCCAGCAGCCCAAGGCGGGGTCAGCCCCAGCATTTT,CASSPRRGQPQHF
TRBJ2-7,12,once,TRBD2,TRBV10-3,TGTGCCACAGGGACTAGCGTCGGGGAGCAGTACTTC,CATGTSVGEQYF
TRBJ1-1,11,NA,NA,TRBV3-1/TRBV3-2,TGTGCCAGCAGCCAAGGCATACGGGCTTTCTTT,CASSQGIRAFF
TRBJ1-1,15,NA,NA,TRBV6-5,TGTGCCAGCAGTTACGGGGAGGTTTTCGACACTGAAGCTTTCTTT,CASSYGEVFDTEAFF
TRBJ1-1,13,NA,NA,TRBV10-2,TGCGCCAGCAGACAGGGTGTAGAAACTGAAGCTTTCTTT,CASRQGVETEAFF
TRBJ1-2,13,few,TRBD1,TRBV15,TGTGCCACCAGCACAGACAGGGACTATGGCTACACCTTC,CATSTDRDYGYTF
TRBJ1-1,15,once,NA,TRBV14,TGTGCCAGCAGCTACCGGGAATGGGGAAACACTGAAGCTTTCTTT,CASSYREWGNTEAFF
TRBJ1-1,16,once,NA,TRBV4-1,TGCGCCAGCAGCCAAGATATCGCGAAGGGAGTTCCTGAAGCTTTCTTT,CASSQDIAKGVPEAFF
TRBJ1-1,14,NA,NA,TRBV3-1/TRBV3-2,TGTGCCAGCAGCCATTCTCAGGGGCGCACTGAAGCTTTCTTT,CASSHSQGRTEAFF
TRBJ2-7,13,NA,NA,TRBV3-1/TRBV3-2,TGTGCCAGCAGCCATCCGAGAGCCTACGAGCAGTACTTC,CASSHPRAYEQYF
TRBJ1-2,15,few,NA,TRBV15,TGTGCCACCAGCAGAGATCGGGCAGGGAGGAATGGCTACACCTTC,CATSRDRAGRNGYTF
TRBJ2-1,13,NA,NA,TRBV3-1/TRBV3-2,TGTGCCAGCAGCCAAGAATCTAGTGATGAGCAGTTCTTC,CASSQESSDEQFF
TRBJ1-2,17,once,NA,TRBV6-6,TGTGCCAGCAGTCGATCGGGACGGAGGGGAGCTAACTATGGCTACACCTTC,CASSRSGRRGANYGYTF
TRBJ1-5,13,few,NA,TRBV2,TGTGCCACCTCAACTGAAACCAATCAGCCCCAGCATTTT,CATSTETNQPQHF
TRBJ1-2,17,NA,TRBD1,TRBV3-1/TRBV3-2,TGTGCCAGCAGCCATTTGACCGCGGGACAGGGGATCTATGGCTACACCTTC,CASSHLTAGQGIYGYTF
TRBJ2-2,15,NA,TRBD1,TRBV5-5,TGTGCCAGCAGCTTTACCCGACAGGGCGCCGGGGAGCTGTTTTTT,CASSFTRQGAGELFF
TRBJ1-1,14,NA,NA,TRBV6-2/TRBV6-3,TGTGCCAGCAGTTACTCGCAGCGACCCGCTAGGGCTTTCTTT,CASSYSQRPARAFF
TRBJ2-7,18,NA,TRBD2,TRBV4-1,TGCGCCAGCAGCCAACCTCACCTAGCGGGGGGCCCTCTAGTCGAGCAGTACTTC,CASSQPHLAGGPLVEQYF
TRBJ2-1,16,NA,TRBD2,TRBV6-2/TRBV6-3,TGTGCCAGCAGTTATTTCATAGGACTAGCGGGGGCAGGGCAGTTCTTC,CASSYFIGLAGAGQFF
TRBJ2-2,15,once,NA,TRBV4-3,TGCGCCAGCAGCCAAGAGTTGGACTTCACCGGGGAGCTGTTTTTT,CASSQELDFTGELFF
TRBJ2-2,16,NA,NA,TRBV7-2,TGTGCCAGCAGCTTAGAGGGGGGGAGGAACACCGGGGAGCTGTTTTTT,CASSLEGGRNTGELFF
TRBJ1-1,17,NA,TRBD1,TRBV27,TGTGCCAGCAGTTCATCTCGGACAGGGATGGCGAACACTGAAGCTTTCTTT,CASSSSRTGMANTEAFF
TRBJ2-3,14,NA,NA,TRBV10-1,TGCGCCAGCAGTGAGCAGACCCGCAGGGGTACGCAGTATTTT,CASSEQTRRGTQYF